The 10 T cell receptor beta chains below come from one sample, sequenced in a study of blood T cell repertoires in COVID-19. Using immunoSEQ multiplex PCR, the repertoire was profiled, and TCRdb retains in-frame clones only, with some absent. In the table there are 120,000 or so clones, roughly four fifths of which are singletons. The material sequenced was peripheral blood. The origin of the receptors is a man in his 60s with acute or convalescent COVID-19.

The chain couples TRBV4-1 to TRBJ1-1, with 7 bases aligning to TRBD1. This CDR3 has 14 residues. Germline values: CDR1 MGHRA, CDR2 YSYEKL. The V gene end was trimmed by 1 base and the J gene end by 5 bases; junction bases not matched to a gene: 4. The CDR3 spells CASSQGQGETEAFF. CDR3 coding DNA: TGCGCCAGCAGCCAAGGACAGGGAGAAACTGAAGCTTTCTTT.

This clone was picked up a small number of times. The chain combines TRBV3-1 (or the pseudogene TRBV3-2) with TRBJ2-5, with TRBD2 matching over 9 bases. CDR3 length: 17 amino acids. CDR1 is LGHDT and CDR2 is YNNKEL in the germline V gene (reference sequence). With 4 bases clipped from V and 0 bases from J, the junction kept 9 bases outside the gene matches. Here the CDR3 reads CASSPRRGLAYQETQYF. The CDR3 region has the DNA TGTGCCAGCAGCCCCCGTCGTGGACTAGCGTACCAAGAGACCCAGTACTTC.

This clone was detected once. The chain recombines TRBV7-2 with TRBJ2-2; possibly TRBD2 for D (6 bases). Trimming stripped 1 base from V and 5 bases from J, with 11 bases between. Germline V gene sequence: CDR1 SGHTA, CDR2 FQGNSA. The CDR3 runs 15 residues. The CDR3 DNA follows: TGTGCCAGCAGCTTAGACGGGAGTGGTACCGGGGAGCTGTTTTTT. Amino acid sequence: CASSLDGSGTGELFF.

This chain links TRBV6-5 with TRBJ2-2; TRBD2 is a possible D gene (6 bases). This CDR3 has 14 amino acids. Trimming removed 6 bases from V and 2 bases from J, with 10 bases in between. CDR1 is MNHEY and CDR2 is SVGAGI in the germline V gene. The CDR3 nucleotides read TGTGCCAGCAGACTAGCACCCAACACCGGGGAGCTGTTTTTT. Translating it yields CASRLAPNTGELFF.

This clone was recorded only once. The chain recombines TRBV12-3 or TRBV12-4 with TRBJ1-1; 8 bases are a match to TRBD1. Unmatched junction bases numbered 5, after V lost 6 bases and J lost 5 bases. The CDR3 is made up of 13 amino acids. CDR3 amino acids: CASRGQDDTEAFF. DNA for the CDR3: TGTGCCAGCAGGGGACAGGATGATACTGAAGCTTTCTTT.

This clone was detected only a few times. The CDR3 coding sequence is TGTGCCAGTAGGCAGTTGGGGGGGTCGAGTGAGCAGTTCTTC. Its protein is CASRQLGGSSEQFF. V gene TRBV19 combines with J gene TRBJ2-1, with 7 bases aligning to TRBD2. Germline values: CDR1 LNHDA, CDR2 SQIVND (reference sequence). The V gene end was trimmed by 6 bases and the J gene end by 9 bases; junction bases not matched to a gene: 11. The CDR3 covers 14 residues.

The V gene is TRBV7-2, the J gene TRBJ2-3; the D gene is possibly TRBD2 (7 bases). Germline assignment: CDR1 SGHTA and CDR2 FQGNSA. The CDR3 runs 15 residues. Trimming pared 6 bases from V and 0 bases from J, leaving 13 bases between. For the CDR3, the DNA is TGTGCCAGCAGAGGGGGGAGGGCTAGCACAGATACGCAGTATTTT. This codes for CASRGGRASTDTQYF.

This clone came up once. The chain combines TRBV19 with TRBJ1-5, with TRBD1 matching over 9 bases. CDR3 length: 16 residues. Germline lookup yields CDR1 LNHDA and CDR2 SQIVND (reference sequence). The trim removed 5 bases at V and 3 bases at J, leaving 8 bases unmatched. In nucleotides, the CDR3 is TGTGCCAGTAGTCATTACGACAGGGGGAACAATCAGCCCCAGCATTTT. This sequence encodes CASSHYDRGNNQPQHF.

The genes are TRBV28 and TRBJ1-5; a possible D gene is TRBD1 (6 bases). CDR1 and CDR2 (germline): MDHEN, SYDVKM. The CDR3 loop spans 14 amino acids. Trimming cost V 6 bases and J 6 bases, with 15 bases left between them. In DNA, the CDR3 is TGTGCCAGCAGATGGGGACAAATAGCTCAGCCCCAGCATTTT. Translating gives CASRWGQIAQPQHF.

This clone turned up a few times. The rearrangement links TRBV7-9 to TRBJ2-1; 8 positions agree with TRBD1. The germline CDR1 and CDR2 sequences are SEHNR and FQNEAQ (reference sequence). J lost 0 bases, V lost 7 bases, and 2 bases had no gene match. This CDR3 is 14 amino acids long. Here the CDR3 DNA reads TGTGCCAGCATCGGGACAGGCTCCTACAATGAGCAGTTCTTC. This gives the protein CASIGTGSYNEQFF.